These T cell receptor beta chains were read from a single sample in a study of blood T cell repertoires in COVID-19. Libraries were prepared by immunoSEQ multiplex PCR; TCRdb keeps only in-frame clonotypes and omits some of them. This table holds 45,000 to 55,000 clones, 68% found once. Sequenced sample: peripheral blood. All receptors come from a woman aged 70-85 years with acute or convalescent COVID-19. The CDR3 runs from the conserved cysteine through the conserved F or W. The order of the fields is V gene, D gene, clone size, J gene, CDR3 DNA, CDR3 protein. D genes are given only for firm matches. For some rows the clone size is stated as once, few or many, or as a class when expanded; others skip it.

TRBV5-6	TRBD1	NA	TRBJ1-1	TGTGCCAGCAGCCGGTGGTCGAACAGGGGGCGAGGGAACACTGAAGCTTTCTTT	CASSRWSNRGRGNTEAFF
TRBV4-3	NA	NA	TRBJ2-1	TGCGCCAGCAGCCAAGAGTATCCCCTAGACAATGAGCAGTTCTTC	CASSQEYPLDNEQFF
TRBV2	NA	NA	TRBJ2-5	TGTGCCAGCAGCGACCGGGATTGGGGTGTGACCCAGTACTTC	CASSDRDWGVTQYF
TRBV4-1	NA	NA	TRBJ2-3	TGCGCCAGCAGCCAAGATAGGCTAGCGTGGACAGATACGCAGTATTTT	CASSQDRLAWTDTQYF
TRBV5-1	TRBD2	NA	TRBJ2-7	TGCGCCAGCCGGGACTACCTCTCCTACGAGCAGTACTTC	CASRDYLSYEQYF
TRBV5-5	TRBD1	NA	TRBJ1-4	TGTGCCAGCAGCTGGACAGGGGGGGATGAAAAACTGTTTTTT	CASSWTGGDEKLFF
TRBV2	NA	NA	TRBJ2-1	TGTGCCAGCAGTGGAAACGGACTCAATGAGCAGTTCTTC	CASSGNGLNEQFF
TRBV21-1	NA	once	TRBJ1-1	TGTGCCAGCAGCAAAGAAGGGAGCGGGGGGCGAGTCAGAGCTTTCTTT	CASSKEGSGGRVRAFF
TRBV5-1	NA	NA	TRBJ1-1	TGCGCCAGCAGTCCGGATGGAGCTGAAGCTTTCTTT	CASSPDGAEAFF
TRBV7-9	NA	NA	TRBJ1-5	TGTGCCAGCAGCTTACGTGGAGGGGCTCATCAGCCCCAGCATTTT	CASSLRGGAHQPQHF
TRBV20-1	NA	NA	TRBJ2-3	TGCAGTGCCGGAGACGCAGATACGCAGTATTTT	CSAGDADTQYF
TRBV10-1	TRBD1	NA	TRBJ1-2	TGCGCCAGCAGTGAAGGGACAGGATATGGCTACACCTTC	CASSEGTGYGYTF
TRBV28	TRBD2	NA	TRBJ2-2	TGTGCCAGCAGTTCACCGGGACTAGCGATCACCGGGGAGCTGTTTTTT	CASSSPGLAITGELFF
TRBV7-2	TRBD1	NA	TRBJ2-1	TGTGCCAGCAGACGACAGGGTTCCCTCTACAATGAGCAGTTCTTC	CASRRQGSLYNEQFF
TRBV19	TRBD1	once	TRBJ1-5	TGTGCCAGTATGGGACCCGACAGGGGGCGCGATCAGCCCCAGCATTTT	CASMGPDRGRDQPQHF
TRBV3-1/TRBV3-2	TRBD1	NA	TRBJ1-6	TGTGCCAGCAGCCCCGGGACAGCATATAATTCACCCCTCCACTTT	CASSPGTAYNSPLHF
TRBV6-5	TRBD1	few	TRBJ1-4	TGTGCCAGCAGTAGGACAGGGGGGAATGAAAAACTGTTTTTT	CASSRTGGNEKLFF
TRBV6-5	NA	NA	TRBJ2-7	TGTGCCAGCAGTTACTCCCTCGGGAGTCTTTCCTACGAGCAGTACTTC	CASSYSLGSLSYEQYF
TRBV6-5	NA	NA	TRBJ1-5	TGTGCCAGCAGGCGCCCCAATCAGCCCCAGCATTTT	CASRRPNQPQHF